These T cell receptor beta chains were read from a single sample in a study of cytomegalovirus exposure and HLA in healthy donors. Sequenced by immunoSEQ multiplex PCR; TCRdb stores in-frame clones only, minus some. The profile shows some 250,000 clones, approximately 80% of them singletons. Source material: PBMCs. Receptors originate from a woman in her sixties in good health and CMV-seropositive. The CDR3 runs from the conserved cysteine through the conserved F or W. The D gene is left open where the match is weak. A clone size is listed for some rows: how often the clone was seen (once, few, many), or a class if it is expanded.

CDR3: CASSDFSGSSSYEQYF
DNA: TGTGCCAGCAGTGACTTTAGCGGGAGTAGCTCCTACGAGCAGTACTTC
V: TRBV6-1
D: TRBD2
size: -
J: TRBJ2-7
length: 16

CDR3: CASSTGLAGGPRETQYF
DNA: TGTGCCAGTAGTACAGGACTAGCGGGAGGGCCCAGGGAGACCCAGTACTTC
V: TRBV19
D: TRBD2
size: -
J: TRBJ2-5
length: 17

CDR3: CASSMAPAQGGLGEKLFF
DNA: TGCGCCAGCAGCATGGCCCCAGCGCAGGGAGGACTCGGTGAAAAACTGTTTTTT
V: TRBV5-1
D: -
size: once
J: TRBJ1-4
length: 18

CDR3: CASSLRQEDYEQFF
DNA: TGCGCCAGCAGCTTGAGACAGGAGGATTATGAGCAGTTCTTC
V: TRBV5-1
D: -
size: -
J: TRBJ2-1
length: 14

CDR3: CARSLVLAGSTDTQYF
DNA: TGTGCCAGAAGCTTGGTATTAGCGGGTAGCACAGATACGCAGTATTTT
V: TRBV5-3
D: TRBD2
size: -
J: TRBJ2-3
length: 16

CDR3: CASSLGQLSYNEQFF
DNA: TGTGCCAGCAGCTTGGGACAGCTTTCCTACAATGAGCAGTTCTTC
V: TRBV5-4
D: -
size: -
J: TRBJ2-1
length: 15

CDR3: CASSEAGRGLYNEQFF
DNA: TGTGCCAGCAGTGAAGCCGGTAGGGGTCTATACAATGAGCAGTTCTTC
V: TRBV6-1
D: -
size: -
J: TRBJ2-1
length: 16

CDR3: CASSDTGQGNTEAFF
DNA: TGTGCCAGCAGTGACACGGGACAGGGGAACACTGAAGCTTTCTTT
V: TRBV25-1
D: TRBD1
size: -
J: TRBJ1-1
length: 15

CDR3: CSSSLGGGVNTEAFF
DNA: TGTTCCAGCAGCTTAGGGGGGGGAGTCAATACTGAAGCTTTCTTT
V: TRBV7-9
D: -
size: -
J: TRBJ1-1
length: 15

CDR3: CASSQGGGHQTLYGYTF
DNA: TGCGCCAGCAGCCAAGGGGGGGGACACCAAACCCTATATGGCTACACCTTC
V: TRBV4-1
D: -
size: -
J: TRBJ1-2
length: 17

CDR3: CASSQPTGGNTEAFF
DNA: TGCGCCAGCAGCCAGCCCACCGGGGGGAACACTGAAGCTTTCTTT
V: TRBV4-1
D: -
size: -
J: TRBJ1-1
length: 15

CDR3: CASSPIRGETQYF
DNA: TGTGCCAGCTCACCAATCCGGGGAGAGACCCAGTACTTC
V: TRBV18
D: -
size: -
J: TRBJ2-5
length: 13

CDR3: CSVAGFSYNEQFF
DNA: TGCAGCGTAGCGGGATTCTCCTACAATGAGCAGTTCTTC
V: TRBV29-1
D: TRBD2
size: once
J: TRBJ2-1
length: 13

CDR3: CASGDRGKQYF
DNA: TGTGCCAGCGGTGACAGGGGGAAGCAGTACTTC
V: TRBV6-5
D: TRBD1
size: -
J: TRBJ2-7
length: 11

CDR3: CATSRPSGGANTGELFF
DNA: TGTGCCACCAGCAGGCCTAGCGGAGGGGCGAACACCGGGGAGCTGTTTTTT
V: TRBV15
D: TRBD2
size: -
J: TRBJ2-2
length: 17

CDR3: CASAGRAPYEQYF
DNA: TGTGCCAGCGCCGGGAGGGCCCCCTACGAGCAGTACTTC
V: TRBV27
D: TRBD2
size: -
J: TRBJ2-7
length: 13

CDR3: CASSLSVHSNQPQHF
DNA: TGTGCCAGCAGTTTAAGCGTACATAGCAATCAGCCCCAGCATTTT
V: TRBV28
D: -
size: -
J: TRBJ1-5
length: 15

CDR3: CASSPQGDGYTF
DNA: TGTGCCAGCAGCCCCCAGGGGGATGGCTACACCTTC
V: TRBV5-5
D: TRBD1
size: once
J: TRBJ1-2
length: 12

CDR3: CASSSPGGSSYNEQFF
DNA: TGTGCCAGCAGTTCCCCCGGGGGGAGCTCCTACAATGAGCAGTTCTTC
V: TRBV28
D: TRBD2
size: -
J: TRBJ2-1
length: 16

CDR3: CASRLSGSPSYEQYF
DNA: TGTGCCAGTAGACTCAGCGGGAGTCCCTCCTACGAGCAGTACTTC
V: TRBV19
D: TRBD2
size: once
J: TRBJ2-7
length: 15

CDR3: CASAGGSGTEAFF
DNA: TGTGCTAGTGCCGGGGGGTCCGGCACTGAAGCTTTCTTT
V: TRBV12-5
D: -
size: -
J: TRBJ1-1
length: 13

CDR3: CSVLWGANYGYTF
DNA: TGCAGCGTTCTTTGGGGAGCTAACTATGGCTACACCTTC
V: TRBV29-1
D: -
size: -
J: TRBJ1-2
length: 13

CDR3: CASSLEWVAGAETQYF
DNA: TGCGCCAGCAGCTTGGAGTGGGTTGCGGGAGCCGAGACCCAGTACTTC
V: TRBV5-1
D: TRBD2
size: -
J: TRBJ2-5
length: 16

CDR3: CASSPGAGPDYGYTF
DNA: TGTGCCAGCTCACCAGGGGCAGGGCCTGACTATGGCTACACCTTC
V: TRBV18
D: -
size: -
J: TRBJ1-2
length: 15

CDR3: CASSQPPGQGMNQPQHF
DNA: TGCGCCAGCAGCCAACCACCGGGACAGGGGATGAATCAGCCCCAGCATTTT
V: TRBV4-1
D: TRBD1
size: -
J: TRBJ1-5
length: 17

CDR3: CASSWGLQQKETQYF
DNA: TGTGCCAGCAGCTGGGGACTTCAACAAAAAGAGACCCAGTACTTC
V: TRBV7-9
D: -
size: -
J: TRBJ2-5
length: 15

CDR3: CASSLEARIYSYEQYF
DNA: TGCGCCAGCAGCTTGGAAGCCAGGATATACTCCTACGAGCAGTACTTC
V: TRBV5-1
D: -
size: -
J: TRBJ2-7
length: 16

CDR3: CASSQVGRGDRDRYEQYF
DNA: TGTGCCAGCAGCCAAGTAGGGCGCGGGGACAGGGATCGCTACGAGCAGTACTTC
V: TRBV14
D: TRBD1
size: -
J: TRBJ2-7
length: 18

CDR3: CASSRRDKIYEQYF
DNA: TGTGCCAGCTCACGACGGGACAAAATCTACGAGCAGTACTTC
V: TRBV18
D: -
size: -
J: TRBJ2-7
length: 14

CDR3: CASRPRRTQPEAFF
DNA: TGTGCAAGTCGCCCTAGGAGGACGCAGCCTGAAGCTTTCTTT
V: TRBV12-2
D: -
size: -
J: TRBJ1-1
length: 14

CDR3: CASSIGDRVGTEAFF
DNA: TGTGCCAGTAGTATCGGGGACAGGGTTGGCACTGAAGCTTTCTTT
V: TRBV19
D: TRBD1
size: once
J: TRBJ1-1
length: 15

CDR3: CASSEVNSLYEQYF
DNA: TGTGCCAGCAGTGAAGTGAACAGTCTCTACGAGCAGTACTTC
V: TRBV2
D: -
size: -
J: TRBJ2-7
length: 14

CDR3: CASSLAEAGVGEKLFF
DNA: TGTGCCAGCAGCTTGGCCGAGGCGGGAGTAGGGGAAAAACTGTTTTTT
V: TRBV5-4
D: -
size: -
J: TRBJ1-4
length: 16

CDR3: CASSPGTSLETQYF
DNA: TGCGCCAGCAGCCCCGGGACTAGCTTAGAGACCCAGTACTTC
V: TRBV5-1
D: TRBD2
size: -
J: TRBJ2-5
length: 14

CDR3: CASSQDLEWETFSGANVLTF
DNA: TGCGCCAGCAGCCAAGATCTTGAGTGGGAGACGTTTTCTGGGGCCAACGTCCTGACTTTC
V: TRBV4-1
D: -
size: -
J: TRBJ2-6
length: 20

CDR3: CASSREERSTDTQYF
DNA: TGTGCCAGCAGCAGGGAGGAGCGAAGCACAGATACGCAGTATTTT
V: TRBV2
D: -
size: -
J: TRBJ2-3
length: 15

CDR3: CASSLARVPKNIQYF
DNA: TGTGCCAGCAGCTTGGCCAGGGTGCCCAAAAACATTCAGTACTTC
V: TRBV5-4
D: -
size: -
J: TRBJ2-4
length: 15

CDR3: CSVADRDSNQPQHF
DNA: TGCAGCGTTGCGGACAGGGATAGCAATCAGCCCCAGCATTTT
V: TRBV29-1
D: TRBD1
size: -
J: TRBJ1-5
length: 14

CDR3: CASSIVERRGYNSPLHF
DNA: TGTGCCAGTAGTATAGTGGAGCGGCGTGGCTATAATTCACCCCTCCACTTT
V: TRBV19
D: -
size: few
J: TRBJ1-6
length: 17

CDR3: CASSLVGQLNTEAFF
DNA: TGTGCCAGCAGCTTAGTGGGACAGTTGAACACTGAAGCTTTCTTT
V: TRBV7-3
D: TRBD1
size: -
J: TRBJ1-1
length: 15

CDR3: CASSLPRTGTASSYNEQFF
DNA: TGTGCCAGCAGCTTACCCCGAACCGGGACAGCAAGCTCCTACAATGAGCAGTTCTTC
V: TRBV7-9
D: TRBD1
size: -
J: TRBJ2-1
length: 19

CDR3: CAIRPGTGGGTQYF
DNA: TGTGCCATCAGGCCGGGGACCGGCGGAGGGACGCAGTATTTT
V: TRBV10-3
D: -
size: -
J: TRBJ2-3
length: 14

CDR3: CASSLGLPGGQETQYF
DNA: TGCGCCAGCAGCTTAGGACTCCCGGGCGGCCAAGAGACCCAGTACTTC
V: TRBV5-1
D: -
size: -
J: TRBJ2-5
length: 16